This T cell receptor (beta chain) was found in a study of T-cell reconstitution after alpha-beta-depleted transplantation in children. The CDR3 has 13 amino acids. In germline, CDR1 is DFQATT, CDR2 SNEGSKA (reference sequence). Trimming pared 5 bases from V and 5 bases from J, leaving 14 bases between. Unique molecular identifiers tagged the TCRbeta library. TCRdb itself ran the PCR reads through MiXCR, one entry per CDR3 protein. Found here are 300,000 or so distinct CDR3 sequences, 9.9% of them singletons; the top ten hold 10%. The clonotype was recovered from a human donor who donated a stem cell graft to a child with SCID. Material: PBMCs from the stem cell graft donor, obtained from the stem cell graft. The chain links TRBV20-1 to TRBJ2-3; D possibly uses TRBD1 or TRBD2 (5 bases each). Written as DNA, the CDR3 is TGCAGTGCTTCTCCCGGGGCCGGAGATACGCAGTATTTT. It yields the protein CSASPGAGDTQYF.